The clone carrying this TCR beta chain has more than one count but fewer than ten. This CDR3 has 14 amino acids. V was clipped by 5 bases and J by 5 bases, with 16 bases between them. CDR1 and CDR2 (germline): SGHDT, YYEEEE. This sample stems from a study of blood T cell repertoires in COVID-19. Study as a whole: The samples span acute and convalescent COVID-19 from the United States, Italy and Spain. T cells, B-cell-depleted T cells, or PBMCs provided the cDNA or gDNA that served as material.

Study processing details: Reference gene primer amplification yielded estimated nucleated cell counts. Produced via immunoSEQ multiplex PCR; TCRdb's table is partial and in-frame only. The V and J calls and the clone size are those of that table, but D and trimming were determined from the DNA. The table shows about 100,000 clones, with roughly 85% occurring only once. V is TRBV5-6 and J is TRBJ2-5, with D perhaps matching TRBD1 (6 bases). The sample consisted of peripheral blood. This TCR was recovered from a woman in her seventies with acute or convalescent COVID-19. Written as DNA, the CDR3 is TGTGCCAGCAGAACACAGGGTCATGGGGAGACCCAGTACTTC. Protein sequence: CASRTQGHGETQYF. The full variable domain, in which reference TRBV5-6 and TRBJ2-5 provide the parts outside the CDR3, is DAGVTQSPTHLIKTRGQQVTLRCSPKSGHDTVSWYQQALGQGPQFIFQYYEEEERQRGNFPDRFSGHQFPNYSSELNVNALLLGDSALYLCASRTQGHGETQYFGPGTRLLVL.